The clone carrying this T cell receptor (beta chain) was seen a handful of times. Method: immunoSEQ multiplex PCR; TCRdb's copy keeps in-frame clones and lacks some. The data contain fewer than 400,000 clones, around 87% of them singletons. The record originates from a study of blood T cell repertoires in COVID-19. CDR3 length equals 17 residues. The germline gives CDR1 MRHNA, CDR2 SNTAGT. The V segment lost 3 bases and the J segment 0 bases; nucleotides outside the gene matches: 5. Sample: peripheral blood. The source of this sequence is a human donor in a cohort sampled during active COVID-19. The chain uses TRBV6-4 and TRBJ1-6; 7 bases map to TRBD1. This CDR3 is CASSETGMSSYNSPLHF. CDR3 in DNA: TGTGCCAGCAGTGAGACAGGGATGAGCTCCTATAATTCACCCCTCCACTTT.